This T cell receptor (beta chain) originates from a study of OX40 agonist ivuxolimab in advanced cancers. Study summary: Checkpoint inhibitors had been given previously to about 38% of patients. Points from the study as a whole: Antigen targets of the expanded peripheral T cells went undetermined. There were, on average, more expanded clones in CD8+ T cells than in CD4+.

The CDR3 sequence is 14 residues long. Germline CDR1 and CDR2: SGHNT and YYREEE (reference sequence). V shed 5 bases and J shed 4 bases, with 13 bases lying between them. This clone was seen just once. Its cognate antigen is unknown. Patients were ineligible given autoimmune disease history or systemic immunosuppression. Only in-frame clones appear in the TCRdb table, and some are missing; sequencing was by immunoSEQ multiplex PCR. The profile shows about 98,000 clones, about 92% of them singletons. Material: CD4+ or CD8+ T cells sorted from blood, obtained in a trial of the OX40 agonist ivuxolimab. The rearrangement joins TRBV5-4 to TRBJ1-5; D is undetermined. The sequence derives from an adult with an advanced solid tumor such as melanoma, head and neck, liver or kidney cancer. The CDR3 sequence: CASSYYRGNQPQHF. CDR3 nucleotides: TGTGCCAGCAGTTATTACCGGGGTAATCAGCCCCAGCATTTT.